These 29 T cell receptor beta chains came from one sample sequenced in a study of CD8+CD57+ T cells in acquired aplastic anemia. Investigators profiled TCR beta VDJ and CDR3 from genomic DNA template. TCRdb called the reads again in MiXCR, with one record for every CDR3 protein. This sample has 450,000 to 550,000 distinct CDR3 sequences; around a third occur once, and the top ten carry roughly 0.8%. Before being chosen for sequencing, patients had shown CD8+CD57+ cell expansion by flow cytometry. Material for sequencing was sorted CD4+, CD8+, or CD8+CD57+ T cells (not recorded which) from PBMCs. The receptors here all came from a human donor with aplastic anemia.

This clonotype was seen at least ten times. V is TRBV20-1 and J is TRBJ1-2; no firm D call. The CDR3 extends over 13 amino acids. The germline V gene has CDR1 DFQATT and CDR2 SNEGSKA (reference sequence). V shed 0 bases and J shed 2 bases, with 7 bases lying between them. This CDR3 is CSARDNLNYGYTF. Here the CDR3 DNA reads TGCAGTGCTAGAGACAACCTCAACTATGGCTACACCTTC.

Only a few counts were recorded for this clonotype. The CDR3 protein is CASSYSIGDRGHEQYF. Here the CDR3 DNA reads TGTGCCAGCAGTTACTCGATCGGGGACAGGGGCCACGAGCAGTACTTC. This sequence joins TRBV6-5 and TRBJ2-7; TRBD1 agrees at 10 bases. Germline CDR1 reads MNHEY; CDR2 reads SVGAGI. The V gene end was trimmed by 0 bases and the J gene end by 5 bases; junction bases not matched to a gene: 7. The CDR3 has 16 residues.

The chain couples TRBV11-2 to TRBJ2-1; tentatively, D is TRBD2 (6 bases). Germline loops: CDR1 SGHAT, CDR2 FQNNGV. CDR3 size: 16 residues. V lost 6 bases, J lost 5 bases, and 20 bases lay in between. As DNA, the CDR3 is TGTGCCAGCAGTAACTGGGAGGCTAGCGAACACAATGAGCAGTTCTTC. Translation gives CASSNWEASEHNEQFF.

The genes are TRBV20-1 and TRBJ2-1; TRBD1 might be the D (7 bases). The CDR3 length is 15 residues. V shed 8 bases and J shed 7 bases, with 24 bases lying between them. Looked up from germline, CDR1 is DFQATT and CDR2 is SNEGSKA (reference sequence). CDR3 sequence (DNA): TGCAGTCCAACTGGCCTGCGGGGCAGGGGGAATGAGCAGTTCTTC. It is translated as CSPTGLRGRGNEQFF.

This clonotype was counted between two and nine times. The rearrangement uses TRBV5-5 and TRBJ1-4; 8 bases are shared with TRBD1. The CDR3 extends over 14 amino acids. Germline CDR1 is SGHKS and CDR2 is YYEKEE (reference sequence). V was pared by 0 bases and J by 8 bases, with 3 bases of the junction left unmatched. The CDR3 bases are TGTGCCAGCAGCTTGGACAGGGGGACCGAAAAACTGTTTTTT. It codes for CASSLDRGTEKLFF.

This clonotype was recorded at least ten times. The V gene is TRBV10-3, the J gene TRBJ2-1; 9 bases agree with TRBD1. V dropped 6 bases and J dropped 8; count of bases not matched to a gene: 2. The CDR3 is 12 amino acids. Germline CDR1 is ENHRY and CDR2 is SYGVKD. CDR3 amino acids: CAISGDRDEQFF. The DNA for the CDR3 is TGTGCCATCAGCGGGGACAGGGATGAGCAGTTCTTC.

This clonotype has a count of ten or more. This chain connects TRBV29-1 to TRBJ1-1; the D gene is possibly TRBD1 (6 bases). V dropped 4 bases and J dropped 4 bases, with 13 bases sitting between them. Looked up from germline, CDR1 is SQVTM and CDR2 is ANQGSEA. CDR3 length equals 13 residues. The CDR3 sequence is CSVASGGATEAFF. The CDR3 coding sequence is TGCAGCGTTGCCTCCGGGGGGGCCACTGAAGCTTTCTTT.

Ten or more counts support this clonotype. The chain recombines TRBV2 with TRBJ1-6; D possibly corresponds to TRBD1 (6 bases). Trimming shortened V by 2 bases and J by 5 bases, and 7 bases separated the two germline ends. Per the germline V gene, CDR1 is SNHLY and CDR2 is FYNNEI. The CDR3 runs to 14 residues. Here the CDR3 reads CASSEQGHNSPLHF. CDR3 DNA: TGTGCCAGCAGTGAACAGGGGCATAATTCACCCCTCCACTTT.

Ten or more counts support this clonotype. Mismatch with germline at one junction end may stem from a read error. This chain connects TRBV7-7 to TRBJ2-5; 9 nucleotides align to TRBD2. The CDR3 length is 17 residues. CDR1 and CDR2 from the germline V gene are SSHAT and FNYEAQ (reference sequence). The DNA for the CDR3 is TGTGCTAGCAGCCCGAGGCGGGCGGTAGCGGGGGAAGAGACCCAGTACTTC. Protein sequence: CASSPRRAVAGEETQYF.

This clonotype was recorded at least ten times. CDR3 in DNA: TGTGCCAGCAGCTTACTTGGGGGAACCTACGAGCAGTACTTC. Protein: CASSLLGGTYEQYF. The chain employs TRBV7-9 and TRBJ2-7; D assignment may be TRBD1 or TRBD2 (5 bases each). Germline assignment: CDR1 SEHNR and CDR2 FQNEAQ (reference sequence). Deletions cut 2 bases from V and 2 bases from J, with 10 bases between. The CDR3 sequence is 14 residues long.

This sequence joins TRBV12-3 or TRBV12-4 and TRBJ2-2; 10 nucleotides line up with TRBD2. The CDR3 runs 19 residues. J gave up 4 bases and V 5 bases, and 16 bases lay outside the gene matches. The CDR3, as DNA: TGTGCCAGCAGTCGAGACGATAAAGCGGGGGGGCCTTTCACCGGGGAGCTGTTTTTT. This gives the protein CASSRDDKAGGPFTGELFF.

This clonotype came up a few times. This chain connects TRBV12-3 or TRBV12-4 to TRBJ1-1; D perhaps matches TRBD1 (5 bases). V dropped 1 base and J dropped 6 bases, with 12 bases sitting between them. The CDR3 totals 14 residues. The CDR3 region is CASSLGGRGAEAFF. CDR3 sequence (DNA): TGTGCCAGCAGTTTAGGGGGGAGAGGGGCTGAAGCTTTCTTT.

This clonotype appeared many times. The chain couples TRBV29-1 to TRBJ2-7; no clear D gene. There are 14 residues in the CDR3. Germline V gives CDR1 SQVTM, CDR2 ANQGSEA. V was clipped by 3 bases and J by 0 bases, with 12 bases between them. CDR3 sequence reads: CSVDVSGSSYEQYF. CDR3 coding DNA: TGCAGCGTTGACGTCTCCGGGTCCTCCTACGAGCAGTACTTC.

J is TRBJ1-1 and V is TRBV6-1; D perhaps matches TRBD1 (6 bases). V dropped 3 bases and J dropped 3 bases, with 20 bases sitting between them. The CDR3 is 17 amino acids. In germline, CDR1 is MNHNS, CDR2 SASEGT. The CDR3 spells CASSDPGGSFRYTEAFF. In DNA, the CDR3 is TGTGCCAGCAGTGATCCCGGGGGCTCATTTCGGTACACTGAAGCTTTCTTT.

V usage is TRBV2 and J usage is TRBJ2-5; possibly TRBD1 or TRBD2 for D (5 bases each). V lost 4 bases, J lost 5 bases, and 17 bases lay in between. CDR1 is SNHLY and CDR2 is FYNNEI in the germline V gene. This CDR3 is 15 amino acids long. Written as DNA, the CDR3 is TGTGCCAGCAGTGCCGCAGGGAGTCACCGGGAGACCCAGTACTTC. This codes for CASSAAGSHRETQYF.

This rearrangement joins TRBV7-2 to TRBJ2-1; D assignment may be TRBD1 or TRBD2 (5 bases each). V was trimmed by 2 bases and J by 5 bases, leaving 16 bases between them. The length of the CDR3 is 16 residues. Germline loops: CDR1 SGHTA, CDR2 FQGNSA. CDR3 amino acids: CASSLLQGPWDNEQFF. In nucleotides, the CDR3 is TGTGCCAGCAGCTTATTGCAGGGACCTTGGGACAATGAGCAGTTCTTC.

In this sample, this clonotype turned up many times. This chain connects TRBV15 to TRBJ2-3, with D perhaps matching TRBD1 (6 bases). This CDR3 has 12 amino acids. Trimming left V 9 bases short and J 4 bases short, with 11 bases between. The germline CDR1 and CDR2 sequences are LNHNV and YYDKDF (reference sequence). In DNA, the CDR3 is TGTGCCACACAGGGCGACGCAGATACGCAGTATTTT. Amino acid sequence: CATQGDADTQYF.

This clonotype was picked up a small number of times. J is TRBJ2-7 and V is TRBV10-3; unclear D gene. The CDR3 sequence is 13 residues long. The V gene lost 0 bases and the J gene lost 2 bases, with 5 bases spanning the gap. The V gene's germline CDR1 is ENHRY and CDR2 SYGVKD. The CDR3 protein is CAISESTTYEQYF. DNA of the CDR3: TGTGCCATCAGTGAGTCGACGACCTACGAGCAGTACTTC.

This chain uses TRBV7-3 with TRBJ2-2; no clear D. Germline lookup yields CDR1 SGHTA and CDR2 FQGTGA. The CDR3 has 12 residues. V was pared by 8 bases and J by 5 bases, with 9 bases between. The DNA for the CDR3 is TGTGCCAGCGGCATAGGGACCGGGGAGCTGTTTTTT. Its translation is CASGIGTGELFF.

This clonotype was observed at least ten times. This sequence joins TRBV19 and TRBJ2-7; D remains unclear. The CDR3 consists of 15 residues. Germline V gene lookup returns CDR1 LNHDA and CDR2 SQIVND (reference sequence). The ends were cut back, 1 base at V and 0 bases at J, with 10 bases in the middle. The CDR3 DNA is TGTGCCAGTAGTATAGGCAGGTTGGCCTCCTACGAGCAGTACTTC. Protein sequence: CASSIGRLASYEQYF. Together with reference TRBV19 and TRBJ2-7, the CDR3 gives the full variable domain: DGGITQSPKYLFRKEGQNVTLSCEQNLNHDAMYWYRQDPGQGLRLIYYSQIVNDFQKGDIAEGYSVSREKKESFPLTVTSAQKNPTAFYLCASSIGRLASYEQYFGPGTRLTVT.

Many counts were recorded for this clonotype. The chain uses TRBV29-1 and TRBJ2-7, with D unclear. CDR3 size: 14 residues. Trimming left V 3 bases short and J 2 bases short, with 14 bases between. CDR1 and CDR2 (germline): SQVTM, ANQGSEA. The DNA for the CDR3 is TGCAGCGTTGAGGACGCCTATATTCCCTACGAGCAGTACTTC. This sequence encodes CSVEDAYIPYEQYF.

The gene calls are TRBV2 and TRBJ1-1; D remains ambiguous. Germline V gives CDR1 SNHLY, CDR2 FYNNEI. V was cut by 6 bases and J by 4 bases, with 18 bases left in between. This CDR3 is built from 15 residues. CDR3 loop: CASSLAGSVSTEAFF. Written as DNA, the CDR3 is TGTGCCAGCAGCTTAGCCGGGTCAGTGAGCACTGAAGCTTTCTTT.

The table lists this clonotype with many counts. V is TRBV29-1 and J is TRBJ2-3, with 11 bases aligning to TRBD2. The CDR3 spans 15 residues. Per germline, CDR1 SQVTM and CDR2 ANQGSEA. Trimming at V came to 4 bases and at J to 5 bases, leaving 8 bases not matched to a gene. CDR3 amino acids: CSVGLTSGGGDTQYF. The DNA for the CDR3 is TGCAGCGTTGGTCTCACTAGCGGGGGAGGAGATACGCAGTATTTT.

This rearrangement joins TRBV10-3 to TRBJ1-1, with D hard to call. CDR3 length: 14 residues. Trimming removed 10 bases at V and 7 bases at J, with 22 bases between. CDR1 is ENHRY, CDR2 SYGVKD, per germline. CDR3 in amino acids: CASRAPGGNGEAFF. Written as DNA, the CDR3 is TGTGCCAGCCGAGCTCCGGGAGGCAACGGTGAAGCTTTCTTT.

V is TRBV20-1 and J is TRBJ2-1; D ambiguous. CDR1 and CDR2 from the germline V gene are DFQATT and SNEGSKA (reference sequence). This CDR3 is 10 amino acids long. Trimming took off 6 bases at V and 8 bases at J, with 8 bases between the two ends. The CDR3 spells CSAEHDEQFF. The CDR3 nucleotides are TGCAGTGCGGAACATGATGAGCAGTTCTTC.

The DNA of the CDR3 is TGTGCCAGCAGTGAAAGGTCGGGACAGGTGGACGGGGAGCTGTTTTTT. It specifies CASSERSGQVDGELFF. The chain couples TRBV2 to TRBJ2-2; 8 bases are shared with TRBD1. The CDR3 loop spans 16 amino acids. From germline, CDR1 is SNHLY and CDR2 FYNNEI. V was clipped by 2 bases and J by 7 bases; unmatched bases: 9. The whole variable domain, remainder taken from reference TRBV2 and TRBJ2-2, is EPEVTQTPSHQVTQMGQEVILRCVPISNHLYFYWYRQILGQKVEFLVSFYNNEISEKSEIFDDQFSVERPDGSNFTLKIRSTKLEDSAMYFCASSERSGQVDGELFFGEGSRLTVL.

The V gene is TRBV20-1, the J gene TRBJ1-1, with 7 bases aligning to TRBD1. V shed 0 bases, J shed 2 bases, and the junction held 3 bases outside the gene matches. The CDR3 totals 14 residues. Germline values: CDR1 DFQATT, CDR2 SNEGSKA (reference sequence). The CDR3 DNA follows: TGCAGTGCTAGAGAAGGGGGCCCTAACACTGAAGCTTTCTTT. It codes for CSAREGGPNTEAFF.

This clonotype appeared a single time. CDR3 in amino acids: CASRRTTGAYEQYF. DNA for the CDR3: TGTGCCAGTAGACGGACGACAGGGGCCTACGAGCAGTACTTC. This chain connects TRBV19 to TRBJ2-7, with 8 bases matching TRBD1. The CDR3 sequence is 14 residues long. CDR1 is LNHDA and CDR2 is SQIVND in the germline V gene (reference sequence). Unmatched junction bases numbered 6, after V lost 6 bases and J lost 2 bases.

This clonotype was observed at least ten times. The rearrangement uses TRBV29-1 and TRBJ2-2; D is undetermined. The CDR3 totals 13 residues. The V gene's germline CDR1 is SQVTM and CDR2 ANQGSEA. V was clipped by 5 bases and J by 0 bases, with 7 bases between them. CDR3: CSVSSPNTGELFF. The DNA of the CDR3 is TGCAGCGTTTCCAGCCCGAACACCGGGGAGCTGTTTTTT.